These T cell receptor beta chains were read from a single sample in a study of T cells after yellow fever vaccination. From the 5' RACE reads, TCRdb called clonotypes with MiXCR, one entry per CDR3 protein. The sample lists about 240,000 distinct CDR3 sequences, around 7% occurring once. The sample consisted of CD4+ T cells sorted from PBMCs, taken 15 days after the yellow fever booster vaccination. The origin of the receptors is a man aged 25-45 years who received the YFV17D yellow fever vaccine. The CDR3 runs from the conserved cysteine through the conserved F or W. The D gene is left open where the match is weak. Clone size, where shown, is once, few, many, or a class for clones that have expanded.

abundance: -
v_gene: TRBV5-6
d_gene: -
j_gene: TRBJ2-4
CDR3nt: TGTGCCAGCAGCTTGGATCAGGTATCCAACATTCAGTACTTC
CDR3aa: CASSLDQVSNIQYF

abundance: -
v_gene: TRBV20-1
d_gene: TRBD1
j_gene: TRBJ1-5
CDR3nt: TGCAGTGCCATTAGTTCGGGGACAGGGGGCTTTCGCAATCAGCCCCAGCATTTT
CDR3aa: CSAISSGTGGFRNQPQHF

abundance: -
v_gene: TRBV5-6
d_gene: -
j_gene: TRBJ2-7
CDR3nt: TGTGCCAGCAGCCGAGGCCTGGGAATTTACGAGCAGTACTTC
CDR3aa: CASSRGLGIYEQYF

abundance: many
v_gene: TRBV28
d_gene: TRBD1
j_gene: TRBJ1-4
CDR3nt: TGTGCCAGCAGTGTTGGAGGGACAGTTAATGAAAAACTGTTTTTT
CDR3aa: CASSVGGTVNEKLFF

abundance: many
v_gene: TRBV12-3/TRBV12-4
d_gene: -
j_gene: TRBJ1-3
CDR3nt: TGTGCCAGCAGTTTTTCCCTCTCTGGAAACACCATATATTTT
CDR3aa: CASSFSLSGNTIYF

abundance: many
v_gene: TRBV4-3
d_gene: -
j_gene: TRBJ2-1
CDR3nt: TGCGCCAGCAGCCAAGAAACCTCCCAGGGCGGCTACAATGAGCAGTTCTTC
CDR3aa: CASSQETSQGGYNEQFF

abundance: few
v_gene: TRBV12-3/TRBV12-4
d_gene: TRBD1
j_gene: TRBJ2-5
CDR3nt: TGTGCCAGCAGTTTGGGGACAGGGTTGGGCCAAGAGACCCAGTACTTC
CDR3aa: CASSLGTGLGQETQYF

abundance: -
v_gene: TRBV6-5
d_gene: -
j_gene: TRBJ2-7
CDR3nt: TGTGCCACCACTGGCTCCTACGAGCAGTACTTC
CDR3aa: CATTGSYEQYF

abundance: few
v_gene: TRBV3-1
d_gene: -
j_gene: TRBJ1-1
CDR3nt: TGTGCCAGCAGCCATGGGCTCATGAACACTGAAGCTTTCTTT
CDR3aa: CASSHGLMNTEAFF

abundance: -
v_gene: TRBV29-1
d_gene: -
j_gene: TRBJ2-5
CDR3nt: TGCAGCGCTACTTTAGAGACCCAGTACTTC
CDR3aa: CSATLETQYF

abundance: -
v_gene: TRBV25-1
d_gene: -
j_gene: TRBJ2-1
CDR3nt: TGTGCCAGCAGTGAATACGGTAGCGGCGGTAACGGGGAGCAGTTCTTC
CDR3aa: CASSEYGSGGNGEQFF

abundance: many
v_gene: TRBV7-2
d_gene: -
j_gene: TRBJ2-7
CDR3nt: TGTGCCAGCAGCCCGACAGTAAGATGGGAGCAGTACTTC
CDR3aa: CASSPTVRWEQYF

abundance: many
v_gene: TRBV20-1
d_gene: -
j_gene: TRBJ1-2
CDR3nt: TGCAGTGCTAGAACCGATAACTATGGCTACACCTTC
CDR3aa: CSARTDNYGYTF

abundance: -
v_gene: TRBV7-2
d_gene: -
j_gene: TRBJ2-5
CDR3nt: TGTGCCAGCAGCAAATCCTTGGGTGAGACCCACTACTTC
CDR3aa: CASSKSLGETHYF

abundance: -
v_gene: TRBV4-3
d_gene: -
j_gene: TRBJ2-3
CDR3nt: TGCGCCAGCAGCCAAGATGGCCGGGCCGGCACAGATACGCAGTATTTT
CDR3aa: CASSQDGRAGTDTQYF

abundance: few
v_gene: TRBV7-2
d_gene: -
j_gene: TRBJ2-3
CDR3nt: TGTGCCAGCAGCCTGGAGCTGACCGATACGCAGTATTTT
CDR3aa: CASSLELTDTQYF

abundance: few
v_gene: TRBV11-1
d_gene: TRBD1
j_gene: TRBJ2-6
CDR3nt: TGTGCCAGCAGCAAACCGGGACAGGGGGCGTCTGGGGCCAACGTCCTGACTTTC
CDR3aa: CASSKPGQGASGANVLTF

abundance: few
v_gene: TRBV5-1
d_gene: TRBD1
j_gene: TRBJ2-5
CDR3nt: TGCGCCAGCAGCTTGCGGGACAGGGAAGAGACCCAGTACTTC
CDR3aa: CASSLRDREETQYF

abundance: many
v_gene: TRBV5-1
d_gene: -
j_gene: TRBJ2-3
CDR3nt: TGCGCCAGCAGCGGGGGGCCATCGGCAGATACGCAGTATTTT
CDR3aa: CASSGGPSADTQYF

abundance: -
v_gene: TRBV7-2
d_gene: -
j_gene: TRBJ1-5
CDR3nt: TGTGCCAGCAGCTCACAGAGCAATCAGCCCCAGCATTTT
CDR3aa: CASSSQSNQPQHF

abundance: -
v_gene: TRBV20-1
d_gene: -
j_gene: TRBJ1-5
CDR3nt: TGCAGTGCTAGTGACGGGGGATACAATCAGCCCCAGCATTTT
CDR3aa: CSASDGGYNQPQHF

abundance: few
v_gene: TRBV7-2
d_gene: -
j_gene: TRBJ2-3
CDR3nt: TGTGCCAGCAGCTCAGGACTGGTGGTTGATACGCAGTATTTT
CDR3aa: CASSSGLVVDTQYF

abundance: few
v_gene: TRBV12-3/TRBV12-4
d_gene: -
j_gene: TRBJ1-2
CDR3nt: TGTGCCAGCAGTTTTTTTCTGGACCATACAGGCTACACCTTC
CDR3aa: CASSFFLDHTGYTF

abundance: few
v_gene: TRBV7-6
d_gene: TRBD1
j_gene: TRBJ1-2
CDR3nt: TGTGCCAGCAGCTGGACAGGGTTGGATGGCTACACCTTC
CDR3aa: CASSWTGLDGYTF

abundance: -
v_gene: TRBV6-5
d_gene: TRBD2
j_gene: TRBJ2-3
CDR3nt: TGTGCCAGCAGTTACCCCTCTAGCGGGAATGTAGATACGCAGTATTTT
CDR3aa: CASSYPSSGNVDTQYF

abundance: few
v_gene: TRBV19
d_gene: -
j_gene: TRBJ2-7
CDR3nt: TGTGCCAGCCGCCAACGACACAACAGTAACAACGAGCAGTACTTC
CDR3aa: CASRQRHNSNNEQYF

abundance: -
v_gene: TRBV5-4
d_gene: TRBD1
j_gene: TRBJ2-2
CDR3nt: TGTGCCAGCAGACGACAGGGGCCAACGAACACCGGGGAGCTGTTTTTT
CDR3aa: CASRRQGPTNTGELFF

abundance: -
v_gene: TRBV4-3
d_gene: -
j_gene: TRBJ2-7
CDR3nt: TGCGCCAGCAGCCAAGAATTACAGGAGTCCTACGAGCAGTACTTC
CDR3aa: CASSQELQESYEQYF

abundance: many
v_gene: TRBV14
d_gene: -
j_gene: TRBJ2-7
CDR3nt: TGTGCCAGCAGACCCGCCGGGACAAAGACCTACGAGCAGTACTTC
CDR3aa: CASRPAGTKTYEQYF

abundance: -
v_gene: TRBV10-1
d_gene: -
j_gene: TRBJ2-5
CDR3nt: TGCGCCAGCAGTTCCGGGACGGGGACCCAGTACTTC
CDR3aa: CASSSGTGTQYF

abundance: many
v_gene: TRBV5-1
d_gene: -
j_gene: TRBJ2-2
CDR3nt: TGCGCCAGCAGCTTCGGGGGGCGGAACACCGGGGAGCTGTTTTTT
CDR3aa: CASSFGGRNTGELFF

abundance: -
v_gene: TRBV20-1
d_gene: TRBD2
j_gene: TRBJ2-1
CDR3nt: TGCAGTGCTAGAAATTCGGCGGGAGGTCGCGATGAGCAGTTCTTC
CDR3aa: CSARNSAGGRDEQFF

abundance: -
v_gene: TRBV19
d_gene: -
j_gene: TRBJ2-7
CDR3nt: TGTGCCAGTAGTGGAACTTTGGTAACTTCCTACGAGCAGTACTTC
CDR3aa: CASSGTLVTSYEQYF

abundance: few
v_gene: TRBV12-3/TRBV12-4
d_gene: TRBD2
j_gene: TRBJ2-1
CDR3nt: TGTGCCAGCAAGCGAGTAGCGGGCAATGAGCAGTTCTTC
CDR3aa: CASKRVAGNEQFF

abundance: -
v_gene: TRBV19
d_gene: -
j_gene: TRBJ2-7
CDR3nt: TGTGCCAGTAGTATAGCGGCAGGGTGGGAGTACGAGCAGTACTTC
CDR3aa: CASSIAAGWEYEQYF

abundance: many
v_gene: TRBV4-1
d_gene: -
j_gene: TRBJ2-1
CDR3nt: TGCGCCAGCAGCCAAGGAATAACAGAGACCTACAATGAGCAGTTCTTC
CDR3aa: CASSQGITETYNEQFF

abundance: few
v_gene: TRBV30
d_gene: -
j_gene: TRBJ1-2
CDR3nt: TGTGCCTGGAGCGGCGGGGTGGGGCAGGCTGGCTACACCTTC
CDR3aa: CAWSGGVGQAGYTF

abundance: -
v_gene: TRBV7-9
d_gene: TRBD1
j_gene: TRBJ1-1
CDR3nt: TGTGCCAGCAGCCCTACAGGGGCCGTGGGCACTGAAGCTTTCTTT
CDR3aa: CASSPTGAVGTEAFF

abundance: few
v_gene: TRBV20-1
d_gene: -
j_gene: TRBJ2-1
CDR3nt: TGCAGTGCTAGAGCCGTGGAGGCCTCATGGGGCTACAATGAGCAGTTCTTC
CDR3aa: CSARAVEASWGYNEQFF

abundance: many
v_gene: TRBV5-1
d_gene: TRBD2
j_gene: TRBJ2-3
CDR3nt: TGCGCCAGCAGCTTAGCGGGACGATCCACAGATACGCAGTATTTT
CDR3aa: CASSLAGRSTDTQYF

abundance: -
v_gene: TRBV5-4
d_gene: -
j_gene: TRBJ2-7
CDR3nt: TGTGCCAGCAGCTTGCCCCGCTCCTACGAGCAGTACTTC
CDR3aa: CASSLPRSYEQYF

abundance: many
v_gene: TRBV7-9
d_gene: -
j_gene: TRBJ2-7
CDR3nt: TGTGCCAGCAGCTTAGGAGGGATCTACGAGCAGTACTTC
CDR3aa: CASSLGGIYEQYF

abundance: many
v_gene: TRBV5-1
d_gene: TRBD2
j_gene: TRBJ2-3
CDR3nt: TGCGCCAGCAGCCGGGAGCGGGGGGAAGCAGATACGCAGTATTTT
CDR3aa: CASSRERGEADTQYF

abundance: few
v_gene: TRBV19
d_gene: -
j_gene: TRBJ1-5
CDR3nt: TGTGCCAGTAGTCGCTTGGGCTCCAGGCCCAATTATCAGCCCCAGCATTTT
CDR3aa: CASSRLGSRPNYQPQHF

abundance: many
v_gene: TRBV20-1
d_gene: TRBD2
j_gene: TRBJ2-7
CDR3nt: TGCAGTGCTACCCGGACTAGCGGGACCTACGAGCAGTACTTC
CDR3aa: CSATRTSGTYEQYF

abundance: many
v_gene: TRBV28
d_gene: -
j_gene: TRBJ1-1
CDR3nt: TGTGCCAGCAGTTTAGTTGGGTTAGAAGCTTTCTTT
CDR3aa: CASSLVGLEAFF

abundance: few
v_gene: TRBV7-9
d_gene: -
j_gene: TRBJ1-3
CDR3nt: TGTGCCAGCAGGGGGAGTCTGGGTTCTGGAAACACCATATATTTT
CDR3aa: CASRGSLGSGNTIYF

abundance: many
v_gene: TRBV5-1
d_gene: TRBD2
j_gene: TRBJ2-2
CDR3nt: TGCGCCAGCAGCTCTAGCGGGAGAGGGAACGGGGAGCTGTTTTTT
CDR3aa: CASSSSGRGNGELFF

abundance: few
v_gene: TRBV20-1
d_gene: -
j_gene: TRBJ2-5
CDR3nt: TGCAGTGCTAGAGATGGGCGCGGGGCCTACCAAGAGACCCAGTACTTC
CDR3aa: CSARDGRGAYQETQYF

abundance: many
v_gene: TRBV20-1
d_gene: -
j_gene: TRBJ2-7
CDR3nt: TGCAGTGCTCGGGCACGGACAGCTCCCTACGAGCAGTACTTC
CDR3aa: CSARARTAPYEQYF